This T cell receptor (beta chain) was found in a study of cytomegalovirus exposure and HLA in healthy donors. In the case of this clone: Its antigen is undetermined.

The CDR3 totals 15 residues. CDR1 is MGHRA, CDR2 YSYEKL, per germline. V was clipped by 1 base and J by 1 base, with 5 bases between them. Study observations and caveats: It was 160 or so TCR beta chains that were listed as cytomegalovirus-associated.

The primer mix had 60 Vbeta and 13 Jbeta primers. Libraries were prepared by immunoSEQ multiplex PCR; TCRdb keeps only in-frame clonotypes and omits some of them. This sample has about 170,000 clones; 75% to 85% occur once, and the top ten carry about 2.2%. The sequence derives from a woman in her forties or fifties in good health and CMV-seronegative. The specimen was PBMCs. This chain joins TRBV4-1 and TRBJ2-6; no definite D call. The CDR3: CASSQGQSGANVLTF. The CDR3 nucleotides read TGCGCCAGCAGCCAAGGCCAGTCTGGGGCCAACGTCCTGACTTTC.